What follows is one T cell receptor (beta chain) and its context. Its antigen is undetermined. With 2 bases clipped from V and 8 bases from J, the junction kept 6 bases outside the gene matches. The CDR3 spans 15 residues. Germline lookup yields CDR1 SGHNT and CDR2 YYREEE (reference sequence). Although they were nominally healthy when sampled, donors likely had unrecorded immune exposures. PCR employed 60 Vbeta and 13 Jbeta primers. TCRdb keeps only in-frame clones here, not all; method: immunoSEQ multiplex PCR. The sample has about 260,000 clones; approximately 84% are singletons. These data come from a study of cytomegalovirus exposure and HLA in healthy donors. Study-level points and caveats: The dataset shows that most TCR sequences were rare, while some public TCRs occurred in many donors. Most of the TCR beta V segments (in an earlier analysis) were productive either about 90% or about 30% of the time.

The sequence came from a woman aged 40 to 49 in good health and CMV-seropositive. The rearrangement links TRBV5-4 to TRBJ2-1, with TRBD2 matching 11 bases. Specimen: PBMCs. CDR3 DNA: TGTGCCAGCAGCTTCCCGGGACTAGCGGCGGATGAGCAGTTCTTC. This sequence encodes CASSFPGLAADEQFF.